The rows below give T cell receptor beta chains drawn from one sample of a study of cytomegalovirus exposure and HLA in healthy donors. The table came from immunoSEQ multiplex PCR; TCRdb's copy has only in-frame clones and leaves some out. The sample holds 150,000 or so clones, 75% seen once. The source material was PBMCs. Receptors originate from a man younger than 35 in good health and CMV-seropositive. The CDR3 runs from the conserved cysteine through the conserved F or W. Fields, in order: J gene, V gene, CDR3 protein.

TRBJ2-7 TRBV10-2 CASGTGGVEQYF
TRBJ2-1 TRBV11-2 CASGHDGRVAGEQFF
TRBJ1-1 TRBV10-3 CAIRQGITNTEAFF
TRBJ1-5 TRBV19 CASRTMAGGHLGNQPQHF
TRBJ1-4 TRBV19 CASRRDRSTNEKLFF
TRBJ2-7 TRBV27 CASSRGTSGKYEQYF
TRBJ1-1 TRBV6-4 CASRGDRDTEAFF
TRBJ1-6 TRBV7-3 CAPGHNPSYNSPLHF
TRBJ1-1 TRBV30 CAWQRDRESFF
TRBJ1-2 TRBV27 CASSSPLQGANGYTF
TRBJ2-1 TRBV20-1 CSAPGTGGQFF